Below are 27 T cell receptor beta chains sequenced from a single sample in a study of glioma-infiltrating T cells. Using RNA template, CDR3s of TCR alpha and beta were amplified with iRepertoire arm-PCR. Using its own MiXCR run on the multiplex PCR reads, TCRdb lists one record per CDR3 protein. The table lists approximately 90,000 distinct CDR3 sequences, about a quarter of them singletons, with more than 6.5% in the top ten. The material sequenced was glioma tissue, nonneoplastic brain tissue, or PBMCs (not recorded which). Source of these receptors: a human donor with low-grade glioma or glioblastoma, undergoing nonglioma brain surgery, or in good health (not recorded which).

This clonotype occurred many times. The gene calls are TRBV20-1 and TRBJ2-7, with TRBD2 matching over 8 bases. This CDR3 has 15 residues. The germline gives CDR1 DFQATT, CDR2 SNEGSKA (reference sequence). After removal of 6 bases from V and 3 bases from J, the junction contained 13 bases not matched to a gene. The CDR3 DNA follows: TGCAGTGCGCCCGGGGGCGGGAGGAGGTTCTACGAGCAGTACTTC. Translation: CSAPGGGRRFYEQYF.

This clonotype was recorded many times. The gene calls are TRBV28 and TRBJ2-7; 11 nucleotides match TRBD2. Germline CDR1 reads MDHEN; CDR2 reads SYDVKM. V was pared by 6 bases and J by 4 bases, with 5 bases of the junction left unmatched. The CDR3 has 14 amino acids. The CDR3 protein is CASRRLAGMYEQYF. The CDR3 region has the DNA TGTGCCAGCAGGAGACTAGCGGGAATGTACGAGCAGTACTTC.

This clonotype was observed many times. The gene calls are TRBV18 and TRBJ2-1, with TRBD2 as a possible D gene (7 bases). CDR3 length: 16 residues. V gave up 4 bases and J gave up 5 bases, with 18 bases separating them. In germline, CDR1 is KGHSH, CDR2 LQKENI. The CDR3, as DNA: TGTGCCAGCTCACGACAGAGGGGGGGGCGAGACAATGAGCAGTTCTTC. It specifies CASSRQRGGRDNEQFF.

This clonotype was seen repeatedly, ten times or more. The CDR3 region is CASSNSGTQGVGNQPQHF. Written as DNA, the CDR3 is TGTGCCAGCAGTAACTCCGGGACTCAGGGCGTCGGCAATCAGCCCCAGCATTTT. The rearrangement uses TRBV6-1 and TRBJ1-5, with a weak D call TRBD1 (5 bases). The germline V and J ends were trimmed by 5 bases and 2 bases, with 22 bases remaining between them. This CDR3 has 18 residues. The germline CDR1 and CDR2 sequences are MNHNS and SASEGT.

This clonotype was recorded at least ten times. The rearrangement joins TRBV14 to TRBJ2-1, with D unresolved. This CDR3 region has 15 residues. CDR1 is SGHDN and CDR2 is FVKESK in the germline V gene. V lost 4 bases, J lost 3 bases, and 13 bases lay in between. The CDR3 DNA reads TGTGCCAGCAGCCCCTTCGACAAGCGCTACAATGAGCAGTTCTTC. Translating gives CASSPFDKRYNEQFF.

With respect to this clonotype: A much more abundant neighbour one base away suggests this may be a read error. The genes are TRBV12-3 or TRBV12-4 and TRBJ2-7, with D hard to call. The CDR3 sequence is 13 residues long. V was cut by 8 bases and J by 4 bases, with 15 bases left in between. The CDR3 reads CASGSRNRYEQYF. The DNA of the CDR3 is TGTGCCAGCGGGTCAAGGAACAGATACGAGCAGTACTTC.

This clonotype was recorded at least ten times. The chain carries TRBV7-2 and TRBJ2-1; 12 bases align to TRBD2. Trimming removed 5 bases from V and 3 bases from J; junction bases left unmatched: 2. CDR1 and CDR2 (germline): SGHTA, FQGNSA. The CDR3 extends over 15 amino acids. Here the CDR3 DNA reads TGTGCCAGCAGCCCGACTAGCGGGAGCTACAATGAGCAGTTCTTC. Translating gives CASSPTSGSYNEQFF.

The rearrangement links TRBV12-3 or TRBV12-4 to TRBJ1-2, with 7 bases aligning to TRBD1. Germline trimming cut 1 base from V and 4 bases from J; bases unmatched to any gene: 6. This CDR3 comprises 15 residues. CDR3 sequence (DNA): TGTGCCAGCAGTTTAGAGCCAGGGGGTCTCTATGGCTACACCTTC. Its translation: CASSLEPGGLYGYTF.

A note on this clonotype: One end of the junction varies from germline; a read error may be responsible. This chain links TRBV20-1 with TRBJ2-7; maybe TRBD2 (5 bases). The CDR3 has 14 residues. Germline-derived CDR1 and CDR2 are DFQATT and SNEGSKA (reference sequence). The CDR3 loop is CSAGRGSPPYGQYF. Written as DNA, the CDR3 is TGCAGTGCTGGTAGAGGGAGCCCTCCCTACGGGCAGTACTTC.

There are many counts of this clonotype. The chain has TRBV24-1 and TRBJ2-3; 12 bases fit TRBD2. Germline trimming cut 4 bases from V and 5 bases from J; bases unmatched to any gene: 6. Germline values: CDR1 KGHDR, CDR2 SFDVKD. The CDR3 covers 16 residues. The CDR3 reads CATSDSTSGSIDTQYF. The CDR3 DNA reads TGTGCCACCAGTGACTCGACTAGCGGGAGTATAGATACGCAGTATTTT.

There are a few counts of this clonotype. V gene TRBV7-6 combines with J gene TRBJ2-7, with D unresolved. The V end was cut by 2 bases, the J end by 6 bases, with 17 bases between. The CDR3 sequence is 15 residues long. Germline values: CDR1 SGHVS, CDR2 FNYEAQ. CDR3 in DNA: TGTGCCAGCAGCTTACTTCGGGCAAACCAAGGCGAGCAGTACTTC. Its protein is CASSLLRANQGEQYF.

This clonotype was seen repeatedly, ten times or more. J is TRBJ1-6 and V is TRBV4-1; D remains unclear. CDR1 and CDR2 (germline): MGHRA, YSYEKL. The CDR3 spans 13 residues. The V gene lost 4 bases and the J gene lost 7 bases, with 8 bases spanning the gap. CDR3 region: CASSLVLNSPLHF. The CDR3 DNA reads TGCGCCAGCAGCCTTGTCCTAAATTCACCCCTCCACTTT.

A word on this clonotype: A much larger clone differs from this one at a single base, so this may be a read error. V and J are TRBV7-6 and TRBJ2-1, with 8 bases identical to TRBD2. Germline-derived CDR1 and CDR2 are SGHVS and FNYEAQ. This CDR3 contains 14 residues. In DNA, the CDR3 is TGTGCCGGCAGCTTACGTACGGGAGGGTCTGAGCAGTTCTTC. Protein sequence: CAGSLRTGGSEQFF.

Ten or more counts support this clonotype. The rearrangement joins TRBV20-1 to TRBJ2-7; 11 bases are a match to TRBD2. CDR1 is DFQATT, CDR2 SNEGSKA, per germline (reference sequence). V shed 3 bases and J 6 bases; nucleotides not matched to a gene: 4. CDR3 size: 13 residues. The CDR3 nucleotides read TGCAGTGCTAGTCGGCTAGCGGGAGGCGAGCAGTACTTC. It is translated as CSASRLAGGEQYF.

This clonotype was seen only a few times. The chain is built from TRBV24-1 and TRBJ2-3; 15 nucleotides agree with TRBD2. Germline CDR1 reads KGHDR; CDR2 reads SFDVKD. The CDR3 runs 16 residues. V lost 4 bases and J lost 5; bases outside the gene matches: 3. DNA of the CDR3: TGTGCCACCAGTGACCCGGGACTAGCGGGGGGAGATACGCAGTATTTT. Encoded protein: CATSDPGLAGGDTQYF.

This clonotype was found many times. The chain recombines TRBV20-1 with TRBJ1-1, with D perhaps matching TRBD1 (5 bases). The CDR3 runs 15 residues. V lost 5 bases to trimming and J lost 3 bases, with 19 bases between them. Germline values: CDR1 DFQATT, CDR2 SNEGSKA (reference sequence). CDR3 nucleotide sequence: TGCAGTGCTGGACTTAGGGGTTCTGGGTACACTGAAGCTTTCTTT. It translates to CSAGLRGSGYTEAFF.

This clonotype was counted at least ten times. The chain employs TRBV15 and TRBJ1-4; D call uncertain. This CDR3 region has 14 residues. V shed 4 bases and J shed 6 bases, with 12 bases lying between them. Germline assignment: CDR1 LNHNV and CDR2 YYDKDF (reference sequence). CDR3 nucleotides: TGTGCCACCAGCATTATAACAGTGGATGAAAAACTGTTTTTT. Amino acids: CATSIITVDEKLFF.

The V call is TRBV12-3 or TRBV12-4, the J call TRBJ2-7; D is undetermined. The CDR3 consists of 15 residues. Trimming left V 4 bases short and J 2 bases short, with 15 bases between. CDR3 DNA: TGTGCCAGCAGTTCCCCTAGGACCTATACCTACGAGCAGTACTTC. This translates into CASSSPRTYTYEQYF.

With regard to this clonotype: A much larger clone sits a single nucleotide away, making a read error possible. The rearrangement joins TRBV15 to TRBJ2-2; maybe TRBD2 (7 bases). This CDR3 is 17 amino acids long. Germline values: CDR1 LNHNV, CDR2 YYDKDF (reference sequence). Trimming stripped 0 bases from V and 7 bases from J, with 18 bases between. This chain's CDR3 is CATSRDLGGASSGELFF. Written as DNA, the CDR3 is TGTGCCACCAGCAGAGATCTTGGGGGGGCGAGTAGCGGGGAGCTGTTTTTT.

Note on this clonotype: A much larger clone is a single base away; this may be a read error. The conserved phenylalanine or tryptophan normally closing the CDR3 is absent here, so this likely arose from a read error. The chain joins TRBV3-1 to TRBJ2-7; unclear D gene. The V gene lost 2 bases and the J gene lost 1 base, with 15 bases spanning the gap. The CDR3 has 16 amino acids. Germline V gene sequence: CDR1 LGHDT, CDR2 YNNKEL (reference sequence). The CDR3 sequence: CASSQFKQRLSYEQYL. CDR3 bases: TGTGCCAGCAGCCAATTTAAACAAAGGCTTTCCTACGAGCAGTACTTA.

This clonotype was counted many times. This rearrangement joins TRBV6-6 to TRBJ1-1; no firm D call. The CDR3 runs to 18 residues. V was pared by 2 bases and J by 3 bases, with 22 bases between. Germline assignment: CDR1 MNHNY and CDR2 SVGAGI (reference sequence). CDR3 in DNA: TGTGCCAGCAGTTACAAATTCGCGGCCTCCACCCTGCACACTGAAGCTTTCTTT. Protein: CASSYKFAASTLHTEAFF.

This clonotype was observed a handful of times. The chain has TRBV12-3 or TRBV12-4 and TRBJ2-5, with D hard to call. This CDR3 spans 13 amino acids. Deletions cut 3 bases from V and 4 bases from J, with 9 bases between. The CDR3 here is CASSLEQVETQYF. In DNA, the CDR3 is TGTGCCAGCAGTTTGGAGCAAGTAGAGACCCAGTACTTC.

The J gene is TRBJ1-2, the V gene TRBV5-1; D ambiguous. CDR1 and CDR2 (germline): SGHRS, YFSETQ. Trimming pared 4 bases from V and 2 bases from J, leaving 15 bases between. This CDR3 is built from 15 residues. The CDR3 coding sequence is TGCGCCAGCAGCCTATACCCGGAGGCGAACTATGGCTACACCTTC. Encoded protein: CASSLYPEANYGYTF.

Concerning this clonotype: A read error may explain this, as a much larger clone is one base away. The chain links TRBV18 to TRBJ2-1, with 7 nucleotides matching TRBD2. CDR3 length: 14 residues. The germline CDR1 and CDR2 sequences are KGHSH and LQKENI. This CDR3 reads CDSSSQRGYNEQFF. The CDR3 bases are TGTGACAGCTCTTCACAGCGGGGTTACAATGAGCAGTTCTTC.

This clonotype was counted at least ten times. The chain uses TRBV7-9 and TRBJ2-4; TRBD2 agrees at 12 bases. Trimming at V came to 5 bases and at J to 1 base, leaving 6 bases not matched to a gene. The V gene's germline CDR1 is SEHNR and CDR2 FQNEAQ (reference sequence). The CDR3 length is 17 residues. The CDR3 DNA reads as TGTGCCAGCAGCGCGACTAGCGGGAGAGGGGCCAAAAACATTCAGTACTTC. As protein: CASSATSGRGAKNIQYF.

Turning to this clonotype: This may arise from a read error, as a much more abundant clone is one base away. CDR3 in amino acids: CASSVESGPQETQYF. The CDR3 DNA reads as TGTGCCAGCAGTGTAGAATCGGGGCCCCAAGAGACCCAGTACTTC. V and J are TRBV27 and TRBJ2-3, with D perhaps given as TRBD1 or TRBD2 (5 bases each). The end of the DNA aligns better with TRBJ2-5, so the J call may be wrong. The germline CDR1 and CDR2 sequences are MNHEY and SMNVEV (reference sequence). CDR3 length: 15 amino acids.

This clonotype was counted many times. V and J are TRBV15 and TRBJ2-1; unclear D gene. This CDR3 region has 13 residues. Deletions cut 1 base from V and 7 bases from J, with 8 bases between. Looked up from germline, CDR1 is LNHNV and CDR2 is YYDKDF (reference sequence). CDR3 nucleotides: TGTGCCACCAGCAGAGGAGTGGAAAATGAGCAGTTCTTC. This sequence encodes CATSRGVENEQFF.